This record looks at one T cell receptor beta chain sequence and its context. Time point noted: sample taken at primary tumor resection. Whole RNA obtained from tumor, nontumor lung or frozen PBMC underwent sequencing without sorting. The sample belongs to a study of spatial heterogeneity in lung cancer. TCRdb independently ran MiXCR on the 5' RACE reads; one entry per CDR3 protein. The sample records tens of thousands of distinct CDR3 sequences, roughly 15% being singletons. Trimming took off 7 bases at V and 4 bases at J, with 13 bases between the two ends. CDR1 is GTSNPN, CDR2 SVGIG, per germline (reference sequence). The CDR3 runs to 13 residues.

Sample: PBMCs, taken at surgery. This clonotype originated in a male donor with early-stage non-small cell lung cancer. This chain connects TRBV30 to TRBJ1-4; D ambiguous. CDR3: CASTERFNEKLFF. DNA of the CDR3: TGTGCCTCGACCGAAAGGTTTAATGAAAAACTGTTTTTT.